The 24 T cell receptor beta chains in this list originate from one sample, sequenced in a study of T cells after somatic rescue of genetic block. Only in-frame clones appear in the TCRdb table, and some are missing; sequencing was by immunoSEQ multiplex PCR. The top ten clones hold under 2% of a sample with 85,000 to 100,000 clones, 70% to 90% of them seen once. Sequenced sample: peripheral blood mononuclear cells (PBMCs). Receptors were obtained from a woman aged 18 to 35.

The chain is built from TRBV13 and TRBJ1-2; D is uncertain. This CDR3 has 12 amino acids. Germline V gene sequence: CDR1 PRHDT, CDR2 FYEKMQ (reference sequence). V shed 1 base and J shed 7 bases, with 7 bases lying between them. CDR3 sequence: CASSLEFGGYTF. CDR3 nucleotide sequence: TGTGCCAGCAGCTTAGAATTTGGTGGCTACACCTTC.

The CDR3: CASSVGDRGYEQYF. In nucleotides, the CDR3 is TGTGCCAGCAGCGTAGGTGACAGGGGATACGAGCAGTACTTC. This rearrangement joins TRBV9 to TRBJ2-7, with 8 positions matching TRBD1. The V gene end was trimmed by 0 bases and the J gene end by 4 bases; junction bases not matched to a gene: 3. Germline-derived CDR1 and CDR2 are SGDLS and YYNGEE. CDR3 length equals 14 residues.

J is TRBJ1-2 and V is TRBV19; TRBD1 is a possible D gene (6 bases). In germline, CDR1 is LNHDA, CDR2 SQIVND (reference sequence). The V and J ends lost 2 bases and 4 bases respectively, with 14 bases between them. This CDR3 is 15 amino acids long. The CDR3 region has the DNA TGTGCCAGTAGTATATCGGGGGCCCCCATCTATGGCTACACCTTC. Encoded protein: CASSISGAPIYGYTF. Using reference TRBV19 and TRBJ1-2 for the parts outside the CDR3, the full variable domain is DGGITQSPKYLFRKEGQNVTLSCEQNLNHDAMYWYRQDPGQGLRLIYYSQIVNDFQKGDIAEGYSVSREKKESFPLTVTSAQKNPTAFYLCASSISGAPIYGYTFGSGTRLTVV.

V is TRBV19 and J is TRBJ2-1; TRBD2 agrees at 7 bases. The CDR3 spans 15 residues. Germline V gene sequence: CDR1 LNHDA, CDR2 SQIVND (reference sequence). V dropped 8 bases and J dropped 6; count of bases not matched to a gene: 13. The CDR3: CASAFRSGIFNEQFF. DNA of the CDR3: TGTGCCAGTGCCTTCAGGAGCGGGATATTCAATGAGCAGTTCTTC.

The V gene is TRBV29-1, the J gene TRBJ2-5; D is unresolved. With 6 bases removed from V and 3 bases from J, the gap between germline ends came to 17 bases. This CDR3 spans 14 amino acids. Germline CDR1 and CDR2: SQVTM and ANQGSEA. The CDR3 DNA reads as TGCAGCGTACCCCGGCTGAGACCTAAAGAGACCCAGTACTTC. Protein: CSVPRLRPKETQYF.

V gene TRBV4-1 combines with J gene TRBJ2-1, with D unclear. V lost 1 base to trimming and J lost 0 bases, with 7 bases between them. CDR3 length: 15 residues. The V gene's germline CDR1 is MGHRA and CDR2 YSYEKL. CDR3 nucleotide sequence: TGCGCCAGCAGCCAAGGGCACTTCTCCTACAATGAGCAGTTCTTC. It yields the protein CASSQGHFSYNEQFF.

The rearrangement links TRBV5-1 to TRBJ1-2; maybe TRBD1 (6 bases). Per the germline V gene, CDR1 is SGHRS and CDR2 is YFSETQ. The V and J ends lost 0 bases and 8 bases respectively, with 20 bases between them. The CDR3 sequence is 16 residues long. As DNA, the CDR3 is TGCGCCAGCAGCTTGGCCGTTAACAGGGTAACGGCCGGCTACACCTTC. Its protein is CASSLAVNRVTAGYTF.

This sequence joins TRBV19 and TRBJ1-1; unclear D gene. Per the germline V gene, CDR1 is LNHDA and CDR2 is SQIVND (reference sequence). The CDR3 totals 11 residues. Trimming shortened V by 9 bases and J by 6 bases, and 11 bases separated the two germline ends. CDR3 sequence: CASEYGAEAFF. CDR3 DNA: TGTGCCAGCGAATATGGAGCTGAAGCTTTCTTT. The full variable domain, in which reference TRBV19 and TRBJ1-1 provide the parts outside the CDR3, is DGGITQSPKYLFRKEGQNVTLSCEQNLNHDAMYWYRQDPGQGLRLIYYSQIVNDFQKGDIAEGYSVSREKKESFPLTVTSAQKNPTAFYLCASEYGAEAFFGQGTRLTVV.

The J gene is TRBJ1-1, the V gene TRBV6-6; no clear D. The CDR3 runs 12 residues. Trimming shortened V by 3 bases and J by 11 bases, and 13 bases separated the two germline ends. In germline, CDR1 is MNHNY, CDR2 SVGAGI (reference sequence). The CDR3 DNA reads as TGTGCCAGCAGTTATGACACTGAGAGCGCTTTCTTT. This codes for CASSYDTESAFF.

The chain combines TRBV10-3 with TRBJ1-5; D might be TRBD1 (6 bases). The CDR3 totals 16 residues. The V gene lost 6 bases and the J gene lost 4 bases, with 19 bases spanning the gap. Germline CDR1 is ENHRY and CDR2 is SYGVKD. The DNA for the CDR3 is TGTGCCATCAGCCGACAGGCGACAGCTTCAAATCAGCCCCAGCATTTT. Translation gives CAISRQATASNQPQHF.

This clone turned up a few times. CDR3 nucleotide sequence: TGTGCCAGCAGCCAAGCCGCCAGCACCGGGGAGCTGTTTTTT. Translation: CASSQAASTGELFF. J is TRBJ2-2 and V is TRBV14, with D unresolved. Deletions cut 1 base from V and 4 bases from J, with 7 bases between. Germline V gives CDR1 SGHDN, CDR2 FVKESK. This CDR3 is 14 amino acids long. Full variable domain (remainder filled in from reference TRBV14 and TRBJ2-2): EAGVTQFPSHSVIEKGQTVTLRCDPISGHDNLYWYRRVMGKEIKFLLHFVKESKQDESGMPNNRFLAERTGGTYSTLKVQPAELEDSGVYFCASSQAASTGELFFGEGSRLTVL.

V gene TRBV2 combines with J gene TRBJ1-1; 8 nucleotides line up with TRBD1. Germline assignment: CDR1 SNHLY and CDR2 FYNNEI. The CDR3 length is 15 residues. The V segment lost 6 bases and the J segment 1 base; nucleotides outside the gene matches: 7. This chain's CDR3 is CASSGTGGWNTEAFF. In DNA, the CDR3 is TGTGCCAGCAGCGGCACAGGGGGATGGAACACTGAAGCTTTCTTT.

The chain combines TRBV5-6 with TRBJ2-3; no clear D. The V end was cut by 4 bases, the J end by 2 bases, with 5 bases between. The CDR3 runs to 12 residues. Per germline, CDR1 SGHDT and CDR2 YYEEEE. As DNA, the CDR3 is TGTGCCAGCAGCGGGGACACAGATACGCAGTATTTT. Protein sequence: CASSGDTDTQYF.

The chain carries TRBV27 and TRBJ2-5, with D possibly matching TRBD1 (7 bases). The CDR3 is 15 residues long. Germline V lookup: CDR1 MNHEY, CDR2 SMNVEV (reference sequence). The germline V and J ends were trimmed by 4 bases and 7 bases, with 19 bases remaining between them. The CDR3 DNA sequence: TGTGCCAGCAGTTCAGGAGGGGGCGTAATTCTGACCCAGTACTTC. Amino acids: CASSSGGGVILTQYF.

The rearrangement uses TRBV5-1 and TRBJ2-1, with TRBD2 matching over 9 bases. The CDR3 is 17 residues long. From germline, CDR1 is SGHRS and CDR2 YFSETQ. V lost 0 bases, J lost 6 bases, and 10 bases stayed unmatched. The CDR3 sequence is CASSLVTAGGPPNEQFF. The CDR3 DNA follows: TGCGCCAGCAGCTTGGTGACTGCGGGAGGGCCCCCCAATGAGCAGTTCTTC.

The CDR3 nucleotides read TGTGCCAGCAGGGGTGCGGGAGTGGGCAATAGGGAGCAGTTCTTC. This sequence encodes CASRGAGVGNREQFF. The gene calls are TRBV11-2 and TRBJ2-1, with TRBD2 matching 7 bases. The CDR3 extends over 15 amino acids. J lost 10 bases, V lost 6 bases, and 15 bases had no gene match. Germline CDR1 and CDR2: SGHAT and FQNNGV.

J is TRBJ2-7 and V is TRBV7-2; tentatively, D is TRBD1 (5 bases). Trimming pared 5 bases from V and 4 bases from J, leaving 21 bases between. Germline V gene data show CDR1 as SGHTA and CDR2 as FQGNSA. CDR3 length: 16 residues. The CDR3 DNA reads TGTGCCAGCAGCCCCCAGGGTAGGCCGCGACCGTACGAGCAGTACTTC. This gives the protein CASSPQGRPRPYEQYF. Full variable domain (remainder filled in from reference TRBV7-2 and TRBJ2-7): GAGVSQSPSNKVTEKGKDVELRCDPISGHTALYWYRQSLGQGLEFLIYFQGNSAPDKSGLPSDRFSAERTGGSVSTLTIQRTQQEDSAVYLCASSPQGRPRPYEQYFGPGTRLTVT.

Written as DNA, the CDR3 is TGTGCCAGCAGCTTAGGACTAGCGGGAGCCACCGGGGAGCTGTTTTTT. It codes for CASSLGLAGATGELFF. The chain carries TRBV7-6 and TRBJ2-2, with TRBD2 matching 12 bases. CDR3 length equals 16 residues. Germline loops: CDR1 SGHVS, CDR2 FNYEAQ. After removal of 1 base from V and 4 bases from J, the junction contained 1 base not matched to a gene.

V gene TRBV2 combines with J gene TRBJ2-1; 8 nucleotides match TRBD1. CDR1 SNHLY and CDR2 FYNNEI come from the germline V gene. This CDR3 contains 14 residues. V lost 7 bases and J lost 16; bases outside the gene matches: 18. Here the CDR3 reads CASKKELPTGVSFF. The DNA of the CDR3 is TGTGCCAGCAAGAAGGAGTTACCGACAGGGGTTAGCTTCTTC.

The rearrangement joins TRBV30 to TRBJ2-1; 11 nucleotides agree with TRBD2. Germline V CDR1 and CDR2: GTSNPN, SVGIG (reference sequence). The CDR3 runs 14 residues. J was trimmed by 9 bases and V by 4 bases; bases with no gene match: 8. The chain's CDR3 is CAWNQIAGGTEQFF. The CDR3 nucleotides read TGTGCCTGGAATCAGATAGCGGGAGGGACTGAGCAGTTCTTC.

V is TRBV7-9 and J is TRBJ2-7; unclear D gene. The germline V and J ends were trimmed by 0 bases and 5 bases, with 5 bases remaining between them. The CDR3 covers 12 residues. CDR1 SEHNR and CDR2 FQNEAQ come from the germline V gene (reference sequence). CDR3 residues: CASSLAVNEQYF. The CDR3 DNA reads as TGTGCCAGCAGCTTAGCGGTAAACGAGCAGTACTTC.

This chain connects TRBV7-9 to TRBJ2-7; 8 bases line up with TRBD2. V gave up 5 bases and J gave up 0 bases; unmatched junction bases: 3. This CDR3 spans 14 amino acids. The V gene's germline CDR1 is SEHNR and CDR2 FQNEAQ (reference sequence). This CDR3 is CASSPSGSSYEQYF. CDR3 nucleotides: TGTGCCAGCAGCCCGAGCGGGAGCTCCTACGAGCAGTACTTC.

This clone was found a few times. The rearrangement uses TRBV28 and TRBJ2-7; 12 bases are shared with TRBD2. The trim removed 5 bases at V and 0 bases at J, leaving 11 bases unmatched. This CDR3 has 18 amino acids. Germline lookup yields CDR1 MDHEN and CDR2 SYDVKM. DNA for the CDR3: TGTGCCAGCAGTAAAACGGGACTAGCGGGTCATAACTCCTACGAGCAGTACTTC. Encoded protein: CASSKTGLAGHNSYEQYF.

With respect to this clone: Other nucleotide sequences from this sample produce the same CDR3. The chain links TRBV27 to TRBJ1-5; D gene unclear. Trimming took off 2 bases at V and 2 bases at J, with 7 bases between the two ends. Germline CDR1 reads MNHEY; CDR2 reads SMNVEV (reference sequence). CDR3 length: 14 residues. This CDR3 is CASSLSGGNQPQHF. For the CDR3, the DNA is TGTGCCAGCAGTTTAAGCGGCGGCAATCAGCCCCAGCATTTT.